This T cell receptor (beta chain) was sequenced during a study of T cell changes during pregnancy in multiple sclerosis. Only in-frame clones appear in the TCRdb table, and some are missing; sequencing was by immunoSEQ multiplex PCR. The table records some 100,000 clones, about 94% of them present only once. Germline loops: CDR1 SGHNT, CDR2 YYREEE (reference sequence). This CDR3 spans 15 amino acids. V was pared by 0 bases and J by 2 bases, with 10 bases between. Sequences were derived from peripheral blood, sampled before pregnancy. This chain uses TRBV5-4 with TRBJ2-3; D is unclear. This TCR came from a female donor with multiple sclerosis, enrolled in a pregnancy study. DNA for the CDR3: TGTGCCAGCAGCTTGGAGCGTTGGTCCACAGATACGCAGTATTTT. This encodes CASSLERWSTDTQYF.